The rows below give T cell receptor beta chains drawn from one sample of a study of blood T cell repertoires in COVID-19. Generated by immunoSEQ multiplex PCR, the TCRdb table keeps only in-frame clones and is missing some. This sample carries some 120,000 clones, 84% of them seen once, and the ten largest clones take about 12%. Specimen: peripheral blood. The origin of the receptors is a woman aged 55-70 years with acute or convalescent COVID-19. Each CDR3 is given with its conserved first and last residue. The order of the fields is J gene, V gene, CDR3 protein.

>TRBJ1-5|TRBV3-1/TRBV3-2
CASSLGTVAGQPQHF
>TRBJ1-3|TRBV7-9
CASSSGQGSQISGNTIYF
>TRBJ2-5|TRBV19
CASSSQGQETQYF
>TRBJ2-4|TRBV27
CASSSGGASENIQYF
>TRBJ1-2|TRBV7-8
CASSLAPGQSYGYTF
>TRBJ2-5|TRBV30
CAWSPNWETQYF
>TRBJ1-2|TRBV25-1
CASSQGSQSVNF
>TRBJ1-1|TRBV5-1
CASSGGTEGTEAFF
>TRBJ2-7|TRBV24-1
CAASPGQGLHEQYF
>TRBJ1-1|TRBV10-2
CASKLNTPNTEAFF
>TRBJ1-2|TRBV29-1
CSVEFMAGGDGYTF
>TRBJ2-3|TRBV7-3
CASRRTTGETDTQYF
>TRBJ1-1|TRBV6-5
CASSYSRGRGGTEAFF
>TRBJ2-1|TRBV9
CASSVSGSSYNEQFF
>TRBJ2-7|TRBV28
CASSSLPDRRPYEQYF
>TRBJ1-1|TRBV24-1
CATSRGGANTEAFF
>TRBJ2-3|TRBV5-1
CASSFGGGLNTDTQYF
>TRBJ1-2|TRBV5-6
CASRSLTGYGYTF
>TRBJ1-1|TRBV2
CASSEHLDAFF
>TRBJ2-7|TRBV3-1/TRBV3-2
CASRGGGTYEQYF
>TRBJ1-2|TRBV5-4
CASRGQRFYGYTF
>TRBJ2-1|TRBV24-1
CATSDLVTGAYNEQFF
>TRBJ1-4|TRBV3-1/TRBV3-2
CASSQEFSRGKLFF
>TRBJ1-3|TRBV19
CASSSGAPNSGNTIYF
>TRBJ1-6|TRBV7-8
CASSPTRRGLGNSPLHF
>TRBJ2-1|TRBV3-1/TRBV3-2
CASSQVLGPLNEQFF
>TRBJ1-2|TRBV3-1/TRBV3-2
CASSLGTVEGYTF
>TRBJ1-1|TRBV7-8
CASSLDRVNTEAFF
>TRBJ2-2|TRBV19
CASRDRGLWELFF
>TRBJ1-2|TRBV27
CASSLQGRGGYTF
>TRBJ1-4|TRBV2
CASKGQSYEKLFF
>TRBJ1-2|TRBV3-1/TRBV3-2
CASSQLTGSRDGYTF
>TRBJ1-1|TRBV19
CASSDSSLGNTEAFF
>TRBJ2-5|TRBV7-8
CASSLGITTSGSEGTQYF
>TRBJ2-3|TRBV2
CASSRDRGRADTQYF
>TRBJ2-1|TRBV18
CASSPGQISYNEQFF
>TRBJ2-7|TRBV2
CASRPGQATYEQYF
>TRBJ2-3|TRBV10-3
CAISEGGTSTDTQYF
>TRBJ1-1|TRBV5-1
CASGQGLKGEAFF
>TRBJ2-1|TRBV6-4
CASSVVAGDLMNEQFF
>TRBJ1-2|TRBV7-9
CASSFPGTDSYGYTF
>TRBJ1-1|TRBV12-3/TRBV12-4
CASSLDRSTEAFF
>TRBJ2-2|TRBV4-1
CASSRLGTATGELFF
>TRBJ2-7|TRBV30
CAWSRDREYEQYF
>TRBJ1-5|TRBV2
CASSVGRRFDQPQHF
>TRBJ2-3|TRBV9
CASRGATDTQYF
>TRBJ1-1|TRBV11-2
CASSFKDSGALNTEAFF
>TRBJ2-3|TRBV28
CASSPPGRSTDTQYF
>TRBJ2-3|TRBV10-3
CAISEETRSDTQYF
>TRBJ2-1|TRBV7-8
CASSLLQRGYYNEQFF
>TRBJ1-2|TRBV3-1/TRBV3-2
CASSQDGQGARGYTF